This T cell receptor (beta chain) is drawn from a study of cytomegalovirus exposure and HLA in healthy donors (TCRdb year 2017). For context, the study as a whole: An earlier analysis of roughly 630 of the donors reported approximately 290 Gb of sequence data and roughly 110 million unique TCR beta sequences from approximately 180 million T cells. About 320 gigabases of sequencing data and around 87 million unique TCR sequences were included in an early release covering 500 to 750 HLA-typed donors. Among the roughly 400 genotyped donors, approximately 81% belonged to the genetic ancestry cluster associated with self-reported Caucasian donors. The study aimed to test whether signatures of past pathogen exposure could be identified by cataloging public T cell receptors. The study used immunosequencing to profile the T cell repertoires of hundreds of subjects and linked those repertoires to cytomegalovirus serostatus. Along with the roughly 700-subject first cohort, a separate validation cohort of over a hundred different subjects was used. To predict cytomegalovirus infection status, the study brought together high-throughput TCR immunosequencing, statistical association of individual TCRs with disease status, and machine learning. A later analysis re-analyzed previously published TCR beta repertoires from 666 donors and added high-resolution HLA genotyping to study TCR occurrence patterns. Rather than drawing on any new phenotypic data, the later analysis identified candidate immune exposures from TCR beta sequences and the way those sequences occurred across donors. To decide whether each TCR beta V gene segment behaved as functional or pseudogenic, an earlier analysis of some 600 of the donors relied on high-throughput TCR beta sequencing. Donor age, sex, ethnicity and CMV serostatus were compiled together with the repertoire data. A later genetic analysis took genome-wide SNP genotypes for about 65% of the 666 donors and used that subset as a discovery cohort. Every discovery cohort repertoire had been produced on one sequencing platform. Class I and class II HLA loci were covered by the typing at four-digit resolution. Typing coverage differed by locus: A, B, C, DRB1 and DQB1 were typed in roughly 629-630 donors, DQA1 in roughly 510, DPA1 in approximately 610, and DPB1 in around 440. Because of strong linkage in the cohort, four to six DR-DQ haplotypes were treated as single units for association and clustering. Across 300 to 500 genotyped donors of the cohort, an average of approximately 220,000 unique TCR beta nucleotide sequences per donor were sequenced, and approximately 17% of those sequences were non-productive. Summary of the overall study and its limitations: Cytomegalovirus status was reported to be diagnosed by the classifier with high specificity and sensitivity in both the original and validation cohorts. In a later genetic analysis, fewer N-insertions in productive TCRs were reported among donors in an Asian-associated ancestry cluster than the roughly 700-donor mean. According to a later analysis, parvovirus B19, influenza, CMV and Epstein-Barr virus appeared linked to several top co-occurrence clusters. In vitro tests confirmed that three of the cytomegalovirus-associated TCR beta chains recognize cytomegalovirus antigens. A further reported finding was that TCR beta sequences accurately predicted the HLA-A and HLA-B alleles for most subjects in the first cohort. Sequencing depth was assumed to be roughly uniform across donors in the presence/absence analyses, though that assumption may not hold. The cohort was sequenced for TCR beta chains only, and without alpha or paired-chain data the features that could be detected were limited. In a later analysis, HLA-associated TCR beta chains showed more clonal expansion and lower generation probabilities than non-associated chains that were equally common. Correlated functional status among segregating V segments might reflect linkage disequilibrium, but an unknown experimental factor could not be ruled out. In a later analysis, most CMV-associated TCR beta chains were found to appear HLA-restricted, with HLA associations seemingly driven largely by CMV exposure. Because counts were too low, seventeen rarely observed V segments, including chromosome 9 orphons, were excluded from the earlier analysis of several hundred of the donors. A later genetic analysis associated a missense DCLRE1C variant with V-gene and J-gene trimming of TCR beta chains, and an independent cohort replicated the association. CMV serostatus was the only immune exposure information available for the cohort. Most TCR sequences were observed very rarely across donors, whereas some public TCRs were present in many individuals. When HLA alleles, especially DR and DQ, strongly co-occurred, attributing TCR associations to individual alleles was difficult. A later analysis associated 16,951 TCR beta sequences with specific HLA alleles at a false discovery rate of 0.05. The study gave a list of 150 to 200 TCR beta chains associated with cytomegalovirus. A group of highly shared sequence variants was considered likely to be a technical artifact of the sequencing pipeline. It was suggested by the authors that the approach could potentially be generalized to other disease states and immunological phenotypes. HLA typing was unavailable for some donors at each locus, so association tests used only the typed subset. In an earlier analysis of several hundred of the donors, most TCR beta V segments were observed in productive rearrangements about 90% or about 30% of the time, broadly matching IMGT annotations. In a later analysis, the rate of TCR association differed among HLA loci, with DRB1 alleles having the most associated TCRs and HLA-C alleles having the fewest.

Library creation used the immunoSEQ multiplex PCR assay. For the multiplex PCR, a mixture combining 60 forward primers for TCR Vbeta segments and 13 reverse primers for TCR Jbeta segments was used. Amplification of the CDR3 region of rearranged TCR beta genes was performed with a multiplex PCR assay on genomic DNA. The Illumina HiSeq System was used to sequence the amplified TCR beta libraries as 87-base-pair reads. From the authors' description of their analysis: Across the roughly 600 repertoires, a later analysis counted roughly 84 million unique TCR beta chains, 9.5 million to 13 million of which were shared by at least two donors. Raw reads were error-corrected and collapsed into unique sequences by a nearest-neighbor algorithm in which closely related sequences were merged to remove PCR and sequencing errors. Alignment of CDR3 sequences to IMGT reference sequences was used to assign V, D and J gene segments. For a sequence to be retained, a match of at least six nucleotides to both a V gene segment and a J gene segment was required. Rearrangements were called productive when the CDR3 lacked stop codons and stayed in frame with V and J; all others were non-productive. Following IMGT convention, CDR3 was defined as the stretch from the second conserved V-encoded cysteine to the conserved J-encoded phenylalanine. The earlier analysis of 587 of the donors excluded any sequence lacking an unambiguous match to a single V gene segment. An earlier analysis of 450 to 650 of the donors called V segments functional above 56.7% productive rearrangements and segregating when the between-donor standard deviation exceeded 5%. A statistical classification framework was built for diagnosing cytomegalovirus status from the catalog of TCR beta chain sequences. V and J gene assignment, in a later analysis, came from comparing TCR nucleotide sequences with IMGT/GENE-DB human TR gene sequences. In a later analysis, CDR3 sequences and most-parsimonious VDJ recombination scenarios were assigned using the TCRdist pipeline. In a later analysis, each TCR beta chain was defined by its CDR3 amino acid sequence together with its V-gene family, and reads lacking a unique V-gene family were excluded. In a later analysis, fewer than 650 highly shared, low-generation-probability nucleotide sequences were removed to address suspected cross-contamination and a sequencing artifact. A later analysis calculated a clonal expansion index for each public chain from normalized within-repertoire ranks of inferred template counts. A later analysis computed generation probabilities with a VDJ recombination model fitted to out-of-frame rearrangements, and checked the results against IGoR. Hypergeometric tests were used in a later analysis to score TCR-TCR, TCR-HLA and TCR-CMV co-occurrence, with a repertoire-size bias correction applied to the TCR pairs. False discovery rates were estimated in a later analysis by permuting HLA or CMV assignments 20 times. A later analysis grouped co-occurring TCRs with DBSCAN, adding TCRdist sequence similarity when clustering within HLA-allele-positive subsets. Repertoires with fewer than 30,000 or more than 120,000 public chains, plus five repertoires with anomalous nucleotide sharing, were excluded from co-occurrence clustering. In TCRdb, the immuneACCESS table is reduced to in-frame sequences with V and J assigned. These tables do not hold every clone; where another copy was compared, an unresolved V gene accounts for under half, and the others remain unexplained. Clone size and the V and J calls come from that table; the DNA yielded D and trimming. The sample's table covers fewer than 85,000 clones. Roughly 15% of the sample lies in the top ten.

The cohort consisted of 650 to 850 healthy bone marrow donors. All cohort members were sampled while nominally healthy, although unrecorded immune exposures were likely present. The donor was CMV seropositive and was included in the group of approximately 300 seropositive cohort members. Each donor provided a peripheral blood sample, and peripheral blood mononuclear cells were used for TCR beta sequencing. Genomic DNA extraction from the blood cell samples was performed with the Qiagen DNeasy Blood Extraction Kit. For this clone: Its antigen has not been determined.

This TCR derives from a man aged 45-65 years in good health and CMV-seropositive. Sequencing input: PBMCs.

The nucleotide sequence reads TGTGCCAGCAGCCCGGGACTAGCGAGGGGGTACAATGAGCAGTTCTTC. This codes for CASSPGLARGYNEQFF. Recombination linked TRBV11-2 to TRBJ2-1; 10 central nucleotides agree with TRBD2. V has 5 bases trimmed and J has 4 bases trimmed; junction bases matching no gene number 8. Its CDR3 holds 16 amino acids, cysteine through phenylalanine. Left in the record is the CDR3 DNA by itself, 48 bases read in frame from the first base. Based on the germline V gene, the CDR1 and CDR2 sequences are SGHAT and FQNNGV.